A selection of T cell receptor beta chains follows, all from one sample in a study of shared clonotypes between healthy human individuals. Assay: immunoSEQ multiplex PCR; the TCRdb copy retains only in-frame clones and omits some. The table lists more than 1 million clones, approximately 78% of them singletons, with 0.52% in the top ten. The sequenced sample consisted of memory CD4+ T cells from PBMCs. The receptors stem from a young man in good health. Some clones in this sample may be carry-over from other donors' samples. The CDR3 runs from the conserved cysteine through the conserved F or W. A D gene is named only where the DNA matches it firmly. Clone size is stated in some rows and not others, as once, few, many or a class when expanded.

J,D,V,size,DNA,CDR3
TRBJ2-7,.,TRBV7-2,.,TGTGCCAGCAGCTTAAGGGCAGGCCCTTACTCCTACGAGCAGTACTTC,CASSLRAGPYSYEQYF
TRBJ2-5,.,TRBV5-4,.,TGTGCCAGCAGCTCGGGCCCCCAAGAGACCCAGTACTTC,CASSSGPQETQYF
TRBJ1-1,.,TRBV7-8,few,TGTGCCAGCAGCTTGTCAAGGGACACTGAAGCTTTCTTT,CASSLSRDTEAFF
TRBJ2-1,TRBD1,TRBV5-6,.,TGTGCCAGCAGCTTACTCGACAGGGGCGAGCAGTTCTTC,CASSLLDRGEQFF
TRBJ2-4,.,TRBV28,.,TGTGCCAGCAGTCCCTACAGGGTTCTCGCCAAAAACATTCAGTACTTC,CASSPYRVLAKNIQYF
TRBJ2-3,TRBD2,TRBV11-3,.,TGTGCCAGCAGCCCCGGTGACGGGGGGAATACGCAGTATTTT,CASSPGDGGNTQYF
TRBJ2-2,.,TRBV29-1,.,TGCAGCGGCTCGGGGGGCGCCGGGGAGCTGTTTTTT,CSGSGGAGELFF
TRBJ1-4,.,TRBV28,once,TGTGCCAGCAGTTTAGGTGGGGGCGCGAGGGAAAAACTGTTTTTT,CASSLGGGAREKLFF
TRBJ2-5,.,TRBV5-5,.,TGTGCCAGCAGCTTGACGGGATCCCGAGCAGACACCCAGTACTTC,CASSLTGSRADTQYF
TRBJ1-3,.,TRBV10-3,few,TGTGCCATCAGTGATTGGGGAAACACCATATATTTT,CAISDWGNTIYF
TRBJ1-1,.,TRBV6-6,few,TGTGCCAGCAGTTACTCGAGGGGTTGGAGCACTGAAGCTTTCTTT,CASSYSRGWSTEAFF
TRBJ1-3,.,TRBV15,once,TGTGCCACCGTCTTATCCCCACAGTCTGGAAACACCATATATTTT,CATVLSPQSGNTIYF
TRBJ2-2,.,TRBV7-3,many,TGTGCCAGCAGCCGCACTAGCACCGGGGAGCTGTTTTTT,CASSRTSTGELFF
TRBJ2-3,.,TRBV15,.,TGTGCCACCAGCAGGCGGGAAGGCGGTACGCAGTATTTT,CATSRREGGTQYF
TRBJ2-1,.,TRBV5-1,.,TGCGCCAGCAGCTTGGGAGTCCGTTGGGCGAATGAGCAGTTCTTC,CASSLGVRWANEQFF
TRBJ2-1,.,TRBV5-1,.,TGCGCCAGCAGCTTGGTCGCCGGGAACAATGAGCAGTTCTTC,CASSLVAGNNEQFF
TRBJ1-2,.,TRBV19,.,TGTGCCAGTACCTTATCCGGAGAGGAGGGGTTTTATGGCTACACCTTC,CASTLSGEEGFYGYTF
TRBJ2-3,TRBD1,TRBV5-1,.,TGCGCCAGCAGCTTTAGACAGGGGGTTGCAGATACGCAGTATTTT,CASSFRQGVADTQYF
TRBJ2-7,.,TRBV5-1,.,TGCGCCAGCAGCTTGGACGATCCGGGAGTCTACGAGCAGTACTTC,CASSLDDPGVYEQYF
TRBJ2-1,.,TRBV6-1,few,TGTGCCAGCAGTGCCCTTGGGCAGCGGCCCTACAATGAGCAGTTCTTC,CASSALGQRPYNEQFF